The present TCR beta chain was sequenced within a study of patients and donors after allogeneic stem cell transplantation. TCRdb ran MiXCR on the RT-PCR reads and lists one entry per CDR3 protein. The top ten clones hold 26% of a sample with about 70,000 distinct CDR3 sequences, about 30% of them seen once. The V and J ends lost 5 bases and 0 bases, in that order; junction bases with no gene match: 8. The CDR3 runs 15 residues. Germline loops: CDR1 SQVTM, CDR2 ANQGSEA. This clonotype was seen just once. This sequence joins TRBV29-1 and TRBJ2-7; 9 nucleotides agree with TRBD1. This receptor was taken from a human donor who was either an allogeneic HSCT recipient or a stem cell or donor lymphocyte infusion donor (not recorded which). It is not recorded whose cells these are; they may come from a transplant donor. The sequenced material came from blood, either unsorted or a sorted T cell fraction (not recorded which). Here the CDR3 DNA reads TGCAGCGTTCCGAACCCGGGACAGGGCTCCTACGAGCAGTACTTC. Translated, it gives CSVPNPGQGSYEQYF.